This record concerns one T cell receptor (beta chain) sequence. The sample belongs to a study of blood T cell repertoires in COVID-19. Across the whole study: The study drew acute and convalescent COVID-19 samples from the United States, Italy and Spain. PBMCs, B-cell-depleted T cells, or T cells were the source of the cDNA or gDNA that made up the material.

Authors' data handling: Estimation of nucleated cell counts was performed using reference gene primer amplification. Profiled with immunoSEQ multiplex PCR; TCRdb holds only in-frame clones, not every one. V and J calls and clone size follow that table, whereas D and trimming were derived from the DNA. The sample lists about 210,000 clones, about 86% seen once, with roughly 1.5% in the top ten. The sequenced material came from peripheral blood. The receptor was derived from a man between 18 and 29 years old with active or convalescent COVID-19.

The CDR3 here is CASSVARGTEAFF. CDR3 DNA sequence: TGTGCCAGCAGCGTAGCAAGGGGCACTGAAGCTTTCTTT. J is TRBJ1-1 and V is TRBV9; D might be TRBD1 (5 bases). The V gene lost 0 bases and the J gene lost 4 bases, with 7 bases spanning the gap. CDR1 is SGDLS and CDR2 is YYNGEE in the germline V gene. The length of the CDR3 is 13 residues. The full variable domain, rest sourced from reference TRBV9 and TRBJ1-1, is DSGVTQTPKHLITATGQRVTLRCSPRSGDLSVYWYQQSLDQGLQFLIQYYNGEERAKGNILERFSAQQFPDLHSELNLSSLELGDSALYFCASSVARGTEAFFGQGTRLTVV.